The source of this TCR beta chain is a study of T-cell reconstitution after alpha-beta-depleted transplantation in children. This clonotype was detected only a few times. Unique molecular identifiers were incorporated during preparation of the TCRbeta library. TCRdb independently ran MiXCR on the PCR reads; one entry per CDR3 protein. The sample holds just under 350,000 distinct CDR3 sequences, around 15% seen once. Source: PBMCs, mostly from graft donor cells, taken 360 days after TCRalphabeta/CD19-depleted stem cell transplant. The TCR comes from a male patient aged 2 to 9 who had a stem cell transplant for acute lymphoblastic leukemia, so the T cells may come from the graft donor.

The CDR3 loop is CASSSNVEGGVAATGELFF. CDR3 coding DNA: TGTGCCAGCAGTTCGAACGTGGAGGGAGGCGTAGCGGCCACCGGGGAGCTGTTTTTT. The chain combines TRBV25-1 with TRBJ2-2, with D perhaps TRBD2 (6 bases). Germline V gene lookup returns CDR1 MGHDK and CDR2 SYGVNS. The CDR3 is made up of 19 amino acids. V lost 5 bases and J 4 bases, leaving 26 bases between the germline ends.